The 9 T cell receptor beta chains below were found in one sample sequenced in a study of T cells in localized non-small cell lung cancer (dated by TCRdb to the early 2020s). Library generation was performed with the immunoSEQ multiplex PCR assay. TCRdb limited this immuneACCESS table to in-frame rearrangements with V and J called. A share of clones is missing; checked studies link under half to unresolved V genes, and the rest is unexplained. The sample table records under 95,000 clones; 75% to 85% of these occur just once. Less than 9.5% of the sample goes to the ten largest clones. The specimen was peripheral blood, collected before any cancer treatment. The source is a female donor older than 55 with stage I lung adenocarcinoma.

Sample share makes this clone medium-sized. In the same sample, other DNA sequences code for this CDR3. The chain uses TRBV6-5 and TRBJ1-2; 8 bases match TRBD1. Trimming at V came to 3 bases and at J to 5 bases, leaving 5 bases not matched to a gene. Germline CDR1 reads MNHEY; CDR2 reads SVGAGI. This CDR3 contains 14 residues. The CDR3 spells CASSYGQGKYGYTF. In DNA form, the CDR3 reads TGTGCCAGCAGTTATGGACAGGGAAAATATGGCTACACCTTC.

The chain joins TRBV30 to TRBJ1-1; no firm D call. This CDR3 has 13 residues. Trimming cost V 2 bases and J 2 bases, with 9 bases left between them. Germline V CDR1 and CDR2: GTSNPN, SVGIG (reference sequence). CDR3 amino acids: CAWSWAQNTEAFF. The CDR3 bases are TGTGCCTGGAGTTGGGCACAAAACACTGAAGCTTTCTTT.

The genes are TRBV19 and TRBJ2-7, with 9 bases aligning to TRBD1. The length of the CDR3 is 15 residues. CDR1 and CDR2 (germline): LNHDA, SQIVND (reference sequence). V shed 5 bases, J shed 1 base, and the junction held 6 bases outside the gene matches. The CDR3 DNA is TGTGCCAGTAGTCCCGGGACAGGGAATTCCTACGAGCAGTACTTC. It is translated as CASSPGTGNSYEQYF.

The V call is TRBV19, the J call TRBJ2-7; D possibly corresponds to TRBD2 (5 bases). Germline V CDR1 and CDR2: LNHDA, SQIVND (reference sequence). V lost 3 bases and J lost 6, with 21 bases in between. CDR3 length: 16 residues. The CDR3 bases are TGTGCCAGTAGTATGGCCTGTGGGCCCAGCGGCTGCGAGCAGTACTTC. This sequence encodes CASSMACGPSGCEQYF.

The V and J genes are TRBV9 and TRBJ2-7, with TRBD1 matching 8 bases. The CDR3 covers 13 residues. The ends lost 3 bases at V and 7 bases at J; junction bases unmatched: 6. CDR1 and CDR2 (germline): SGDLS, YYNGEE. This CDR3 is CASSGTGSGEQYF. The DNA of the CDR3 is TGTGCCAGCAGCGGGACAGGGTCAGGTGAGCAGTACTTC. The complete variable domain, with remaining parts taken from reference TRBV9 and TRBJ2-7, reads DSGVTQTPKHLITATGQRVTLRCSPRSGDLSVYWYQQSLDQGLQFLIQYYNGEERAKGNILERFSAQQFPDLHSELNLSSLELGDSALYFCASSGTGSGEQYFGPGTRLTVT.

The chain links TRBV6-1 to TRBJ2-7, with D possibly being TRBD2 (6 bases). Germline loops: CDR1 MNHNS, CDR2 SASEGT. V lost 4 bases and J 2 bases, leaving 6 bases between the germline ends. The CDR3 contains 12 residues. The CDR3: CASSGGTYEQYF. The CDR3 nucleotides are TGTGCCAGCAGTGGCGGGACCTACGAGCAGTACTTC.

The chain employs TRBV5-6 and TRBJ1-5; 7 nucleotides line up with TRBD1. With 1 base clipped from V and 4 bases from J, the junction kept 8 bases outside the gene matches. Germline CDR1 and CDR2: SGHDT and YYEEEE. This CDR3 is 16 amino acids long. The CDR3 reads CASSLNTGVRNQPQHF. DNA for the CDR3: TGTGCCAGCAGCTTGAATACAGGGGTTCGGAATCAGCCCCAGCATTTT. The variable domain in full, completed from reference TRBV5-6 and TRBJ1-5, reads DAGVTQSPTHLIKTRGQQVTLRCSPKSGHDTVSWYQQALGQGPQFIFQYYEEEERQRGNFPDRFSGHQFPNYSSELNVNALLLGDSALYLCASSLNTGVRNQPQHFGDGTRLSIL.

The chain combines TRBV18 with TRBJ1-5; D ambiguous. CDR1 and CDR2 (germline): KGHSH, LQKENI. Trimming stripped 4 bases from V and 0 bases from J, with 4 bases between. This CDR3 region has 13 residues. In DNA, the CDR3 is TGTGCCAGCTCACAATATAGCAATCAGCCCCAGCATTTT. This encodes CASSQYSNQPQHF.

This chain connects TRBV12-5 to TRBJ2-2; TRBD1 matches at 11 bases. The V segment lost 5 bases and the J segment 6 bases; nucleotides outside the gene matches: 14. Germline lookup yields CDR1 LGHNT and CDR2 FRNRAP. The CDR3 covers 18 residues. The CDR3: CASGLAPGTGGRAGELFF. Written as DNA, the CDR3 is TGTGCTAGTGGTCTTGCCCCCGGGACAGGGGGACGTGCCGGGGAGCTGTTTTTT.